This T cell receptor beta chain was recorded in a study of PD-L1 blockade in urothelial cancer. The V and J ends lost 4 bases and 4 bases, in that order; junction bases with no gene match: 7. This CDR3 comprises 15 residues. The germline CDR1 and CDR2 sequences are SGHDN and FVKESK. Profiled with immunoSEQ multiplex PCR; TCRdb holds only in-frame clones, not every one. The profile shows tens of thousands of clones, 81% of them singletons. The chain is built from TRBV14 and TRBJ2-5, with 9 nucleotides matching TRBD2. The receptor comes from a man between 65 and 85 years old with urothelial cancer. Sample: PBMCs, taken around atezolizumab (anti-PD-L1) treatment. The CDR3 bases are TGTGCCAGCAGCCGCCCGACAGCGGGAGGAGAGACCCAGTACTTC. It translates to CASSRPTAGGETQYF.